Listed below are T cell receptor beta chains from one sample, sequenced in a study of long-term antiretroviral therapy in people with HIV. Method: immunoSEQ multiplex PCR; TCRdb's copy keeps in-frame clones and lacks some. The sample has around 30,000 clones; 96% are singletons. Here the sequenced sample was unsorted PBMCs, taken approximately 6.6 years after starting antiretroviral therapy. These receptors came from a man aged 30-40 years with HIV. Each CDR3 is given with its conserved first and last residue. The D gene is left open where the match is weak. Clone size appears in some rows only: once, few, many, or a class for an expanded clone.

TRBV7-3,.,TRBJ1-1,.,CASSLTLDTEAFF,TGTGCCAGCAGCTTAACGCTCGACACTGAAGCTTTCTTT
TRBV11-2,.,TRBJ2-2,.,CASSPQRGELFF,TGTGCCAGCAGCCCCCAGCGAGGGGAGCTGTTTTTT
TRBV19,.,TRBJ2-3,.,CASSTPQGFGDTQYF,TGTGCCAGTAGTACCCCCCAGGGTTTCGGAGATACGCAGTATTTT
TRBV29-1,.,TRBJ2-7,TRBD1,CSVTGPPGQSIYEQYF,TGCAGCGTTACGGGGCCCCCGGGACAGTCGATCTACGAGCAGTACTTC
TRBV27,.,TRBJ2-1,.,CASSHTYNEQFF,TGTGCCAGCAGTCATACCTACAATGAGCAGTTCTTC
TRBV29-1,.,TRBJ1-4,.,CSARTNGKLFF,TGCAGCGCCCGGACAAACGGAAAACTGTTTTTT
TRBV10-3,.,TRBJ2-7,TRBD2,CASGGQGEQYF,TGTGCCAGCGGGGGGCAAGGCGAGCAGTACTTC
TRBV9,.,TRBJ2-7,TRBD1,CASSSGQGNEQYF,TGTGCCAGCAGCTCGGGACAGGGTAACGAGCAGTACTTC
TRBV10-1,.,TRBJ2-1,.,CARGSSHNEQFF,TGCGCCAGGGGATCTAGCCACAATGAGCAGTTCTTC
TRBV14,.,TRBJ2-1,TRBD2,CASRLAGGPDYNEQFF,TGTGCCAGCAGACTAGCGGGAGGGCCGGACTACAATGAGCAGTTCTTC
TRBV6-6,.,TRBJ1-2,.,CASSYSGAGHGYTF,TGTGCCAGCAGTTACTCTGGGGCTGGTCATGGCTACACCTTC
TRBV29-1,.,TRBJ2-3,TRBD2,CSVDQGGGAIDTQYF,TGCAGCGTTGATCAGGGCGGGGGGGCCATAGATACGCAGTATTTT
TRBV6-5,.,TRBJ2-7,.,CASSYGTYEQYF,TGTGCCAGCAGTTACGGAACCTACGAGCAGTACTTC
TRBV27,.,TRBJ2-7,TRBD2,CATALAGGLSYEQYF,TGTGCCACCGCGCTAGCGGGAGGTCTCTCCTACGAGCAGTACTTC
TRBV29-1,.,TRBJ2-7,.,CSVESPTKNTPYEQYF,TGCAGCGTTGAATCCCCGACCAAGAATACCCCCTACGAGCAGTACTTC
TRBV9,.,TRBJ2-7,TRBD1,CASSARDREKQYF,TGTGCCAGCAGCGCCCGGGACAGGGAAAAGCAGTACTTC
TRBV2,.,TRBJ2-3,.,CASTKNGGVETDTQYF,TGTGCCAGCACAAAGAACGGAGGGGTAGAGACAGATACGCAGTATTTT
TRBV4-1,.,TRBJ2-7,.,CASSQTHPPIEQYF,TGCGCCAGCAGCCAAACTCATCCCCCTATCGAGCAGTACTTC
TRBV7-8,.,TRBJ1-5,.,CASSFDSPRDQPQHF,TGTGCCAGCAGCTTCGACAGCCCCCGAGATCAGCCCCAGCATTTT
TRBV7-3,few,TRBJ1-5,.,CASRLQGYSNQPQHF,TGTGCCAGCAGGTTACAGGGTTATAGCAATCAGCCCCAGCATTTT
TRBV9,.,TRBJ2-7,.,CASSVAGTSPYEQYF,TGTGCCAGCAGCGTAGCCGGGACTTCCCCCTACGAGCAGTACTTC
TRBV5-6,.,TRBJ1-5,.,CASSLAPGRNNQPQHF,TGTGCCAGCAGCTTGGCCCCGGGACGGAACAATCAGCCCCAGCATTTT
TRBV2,.,TRBJ2-1,TRBD2,CASSEAGLAGGFQFF,TGTGCCAGCAGTGAAGCTGGACTAGCGGGGGGCTTCCAGTTCTTC
TRBV11-2,.,TRBJ2-1,.,CASSPYGMYNEQFF,TGTGCCAGCAGCCCATACGGGATGTACAATGAGCAGTTCTTC
TRBV19,.,TRBJ2-2,TRBD2,CASSASPLAGWHTGELFF,TGTGCCAGTAGTGCTTCTCCTCTAGCGGGGTGGCACACCGGGGAGCTGTTTTTT
TRBV7-9,.,TRBJ2-7,.,CASSSPIGAPYEQYF,TGTGCCAGCAGCTCCCCCATCGGGGCCCCCTACGAGCAGTACTTC
TRBV10-3,.,TRBJ1-3,.,CAISTGNTIYF,TGTGCCATCAGTACTGGAAACACCATATATTTT
TRBV4-2,.,TRBJ2-3,TRBD2,CASSQERGGATDTQYF,TGTGCCAGCAGCCAAGAACGGGGGGGGGCCACAGATACGCAGTATTTT
TRBV29-1,.,TRBJ2-3,.,CSVAETGSTDTQYF,TGCAGCGTAGCAGAAACCGGCAGCACAGATACGCAGTATTTT
TRBV5-1,.,TRBJ1-1,.,CASSLIREADTEAFF,TGCGCCAGCAGCTTGATCCGGGAGGCGGACACTGAAGCTTTCTTT
TRBV29-1,.,TRBJ1-2,.,CSVYPWESGQNLYGYTF,TGCAGCGTTTACCCATGGGAAAGCGGACAGAACCTATATGGCTACACCTTC
TRBV19,.,TRBJ2-2,.,CASSNPWKATGELFF,TGTGCCAGTAGTAACCCATGGAAGGCGACCGGGGAGCTGTTTTTT
TRBV2,.,TRBJ2-7,.,CASTLKWSFATAEQYF,TGTGCCAGCACCCTAAAGTGGAGCTTCGCGACCGCCGAGCAGTACTTC
TRBV19,.,TRBJ2-7,TRBD2,CASSISSGGAYEQYF,TGTGCCAGTAGTATCTCAAGCGGGGGGGCCTACGAGCAGTACTTC
TRBV11-3,.,TRBJ2-7,.,CASSLGASSYEQYF,TGTGCCAGCAGCTTAGGTGCAAGCTCCTACGAGCAGTACTTC
TRBV11-2,.,TRBJ1-1,.,CASSLGGEEAFF,TGTGCCAGCAGCTTAGGTGGGGAGGAAGCTTTCTTT
TRBV4-3,.,TRBJ2-1,TRBD2,CASSVLAGVGNEQFF,TGCGCCAGCAGCGTCTTAGCGGGAGTAGGTAATGAGCAGTTCTTC
TRBV27,.,TRBJ2-1,TRBD2,CASSPFSSGGGNEQFF,TGTGCCAGCAGTCCATTCTCTAGCGGGGGGGGGAATGAGCAGTTCTTC
TRBV13,once,TRBJ2-7,TRBD1,CASSLIRTGTSTYEQYF,TGTGCCAGCAGCCTTATTCGGACAGGCACCTCTACCTACGAGCAGTACTTC
TRBV15,.,TRBJ1-1,TRBD1,CATSSFTGAEAFF,TGTGCCACCAGCAGCTTTACAGGGGCAGAAGCTTTCTTT
TRBV5-6,.,TRBJ1-2,.,CASSTDSYGYTF,TGTGCCAGCAGCACGGACAGCTATGGCTACACCTTC
TRBV20-1,.,TRBJ2-4,TRBD1,CSAPQGAGAYF,TGCAGTGCTCCGCAGGGGGCGGGCGCGTACTTC
TRBV7-6,once,TRBJ2-5,TRBD2,CASSLAERGGQETQYF,TGTGCCAGCAGCTTAGCGGAGCGGGGGGGACAAGAGACCCAGTACTTC
TRBV19,.,TRBJ1-2,.,CASSRGFQGYTF,TGTGCCAGTAGTAGAGGGTTTCAAGGCTACACCTTC
TRBV4-2,.,TRBJ2-1,TRBD2,CASSPAGDEQFF,TGTGCCAGCAGCCCAGCGGGAGATGAGCAGTTCTTC
TRBV5-6,.,TRBJ1-6,TRBD1,CASSLVSDRSNSPLHF,TGTGCCAGCAGCTTGGTTTCGGACAGGAGTAATTCACCCCTCCACTTT
TRBV28,.,TRBJ2-5,TRBD2,CASNLRAGRETQYF,TGTGCCAGCAACTTACGAGCGGGGCGAGAGACCCAGTACTTC
TRBV7-9,.,TRBJ1-1,.,CASSFVLGGTEAFF,TGTGCCAGCAGCTTTGTCTTGGGGGGCACTGAAGCTTTCTTT
TRBV4-1,.,TRBJ1-2,TRBD1,CASSQGGVDRDIYGYTF,TGCGCCAGCAGCCAAGGCGGAGTAGACAGGGATATCTATGGCTACACCTTC